One sample yielded the 11 T cell receptor beta chains listed below, sequenced in a study of CD8+CD57+ T cells in acquired aplastic anemia. Profiles of TCR beta VDJ and CDR3 were generated from a genomic DNA template. TCRdb fed the reads into MiXCR, producing one record per CDR3 protein. The sample lists tens of thousands of distinct CDR3 sequences; around 70% were seen once. Sequencing was done on patients that had shown CD8+CD57+ cell expansion by flow cytometry. The sample was sorted CD4+, CD8+, or CD8+CD57+ T cells (not recorded which) from PBMCs. The receptor source for this set is a human donor with aplastic anemia.

V usage is TRBV2 and J usage is TRBJ1-2, with no clear D. The CDR3 is 12 residues long. Germline V gene sequence: CDR1 SNHLY, CDR2 FYNNEI. The V and J ends lost 6 bases and 2 bases respectively, with 7 bases between them. CDR3 loop: CASSEKNYGYTF. Here the CDR3 DNA reads TGTGCCAGCAGCGAGAAGAACTATGGCTACACCTTC. The full variable domain, completed using reference TRBV2 and TRBJ1-2, is EPEVTQTPSHQVTQMGQEVILRCVPISNHLYFYWYRQILGQKVEFLVSFYNNEISEKSEIFDDQFSVERPDGSNFTLKIRSTKLEDSAMYFCASSEKNYGYTFGSGTRLTVV.

The chain joins TRBV5-5 to TRBJ1-6; D gene uncertain. V lost 4 bases and J lost 9, with 14 bases in between. The CDR3 extends over 14 amino acids. Germline CDR1 and CDR2: SGHKS and YYEKEE (reference sequence). The CDR3 sequence: CASSPGWGGSPLHF. The CDR3 nucleotides read TGTGCCAGCAGCCCGGGGTGGGGTGGTTCACCCCTCCACTTT.

A few counts support this clonotype. V and J are TRBV7-3 and TRBJ2-7; D is uncertain. The CDR3 has 13 residues. CDR1 and CDR2 (germline): SGHTA, FQGTGA. Trimming left V 0 bases short and J 2 bases short, with 5 bases between. Written as DNA, the CDR3 is TGTGCCAGCAGCTTAACCGGGCCCTACGAGCAGTACTTC. Residues: CASSLTGPYEQYF.

This chain joins TRBV6-1 and TRBJ1-5; 7 bases line up with TRBD1. J gave up 6 bases and V 5 bases, and 10 bases lay outside the gene matches. CDR1 and CDR2 from the germline V gene are MNHNS and SASEGT. CDR3 length equals 15 residues. CDR3 DNA sequence: TGTGCCAGCAGTCTAGAAACCAGGGGGGCTCAGCCCCAGCATTTT. It codes for CASSLETRGAQPQHF.

The gene calls are TRBV15 and TRBJ2-7; 15 nucleotides match TRBD2. J lost 2 bases, V lost 5 bases, and 13 bases had no gene match. From germline, CDR1 is LNHNV and CDR2 YYDKDF (reference sequence). The length of the CDR3 is 19 residues. This chain's CDR3 is CATSGRVGLAGGPTYEQYF. Here the CDR3 DNA reads TGTGCCACCAGCGGTCGAGTTGGACTAGCGGGAGGGCCGACCTACGAGCAGTACTTC. The full variable domain, its missing parts supplied by reference TRBV15 and TRBJ2-7, is DAMVIQNPRYQVTQFGKPVTLSCSQTLNHNVMYWYQQKSSQAPKLLFHYYDKDFNNEADTPDNFQSRRPNTSFCFLDIRSPGLGDTAMYLCATSGRVGLAGGPTYEQYFGPGTRLTVT.

V is TRBV7-9 and J is TRBJ2-7, with TRBD2 as a possible D gene (6 bases). Germline V lookup: CDR1 SEHNR, CDR2 FQNEAQ (reference sequence). The CDR3 totals 14 residues. V lost 5 bases to trimming and J lost 7 bases, with 18 bases between them. The CDR3 spells CASSGTSSLGEQYF. The CDR3, as DNA: TGTGCCAGCAGCGGGACTTCCTCCTTGGGGGAGCAGTACTTC.

The chain combines TRBV15 with TRBJ2-5; D is ambiguous. The CDR3 totals 13 residues. Trimming cost V 3 bases and J 5 bases, with 10 bases left between them. Germline V gene sequence: CDR1 LNHNV, CDR2 YYDKDF (reference sequence). The CDR3 is CATSRTLRETQYF. Written as DNA, the CDR3 is TGTGCCACCAGCAGGACACTCCGGGAGACCCAGTACTTC. Full variable domain (remainder filled in from reference TRBV15 and TRBJ2-5): DAMVIQNPRYQVTQFGKPVTLSCSQTLNHNVMYWYQQKSSQAPKLLFHYYDKDFNNEADTPDNFQSRRPNTSFCFLDIRSPGLGDTAMYLCATSRTLRETQYFGPGTRLLVL.

CDR3 loop: CASSRESNTEAFF. As DNA, the CDR3 is TGTGCCAGCAGTCGGGAATCGAACACTGAAGCTTTCTTT. The chain uses TRBV6-1 and TRBJ1-1; no clear D gene. V was cut by 5 bases and J by 1 base, with 8 bases left in between. This CDR3 is built from 13 residues. Germline V lookup: CDR1 MNHNS, CDR2 SASEGT.

This clonotype was recorded a few times. The chain links TRBV7-8 to TRBJ2-5; D is uncertain. CDR3 length equals 13 residues. Looked up from germline, CDR1 is SGHVS and CDR2 is FQNEAQ. Trimming took off 6 bases at V and 4 bases at J, with 12 bases between the two ends. The DNA of the CDR3 is TGTGCCAGCAGGGTGGGGTTCCCAGAGACCCAGTACTTC. As protein: CASRVGFPETQYF.

This chain links TRBV9 with TRBJ2-5, with 7 positions matching TRBD2. This CDR3 has 14 amino acids. The V gene's germline CDR1 is SGDLS and CDR2 YYNGEE. After removal of 0 bases from V and 5 bases from J, the junction contained 4 bases not matched to a gene. DNA for the CDR3: TGTGCCAGCAGCGTAGGGGGAGGGCATGAGACCCAGTACTTC. This translates into CASSVGGGHETQYF.

This clonotype appeared a few times. The rearrangement joins TRBV28 to TRBJ2-7; a weak D match, TRBD2 (6 bases). CDR1 and CDR2 from the germline V gene are MDHEN and SYDVKM. V was clipped by 6 bases and J by 6 bases, with 15 bases between them. The CDR3 consists of 13 residues. CDR3 protein: CASSRRTEGEQYF. Written as DNA, the CDR3 is TGTGCCAGCAGCCGCCGGACGGAGGGCGAGCAGTACTTC.